The source of this T cell receptor (beta chain) is a study of T-cell reconstitution after alpha-beta-depleted transplantation in children. The study, taken as a whole, reports: When one year had passed after transplant, most T-cell counts and diversity came from newly produced T cells. About two months after transplant, alpha-beta T cells reportedly came from several hundred expanded graft clones. Recipient T cells and thymic progenitors that survived gave rise to the high TCRbeta diversity observed at day 60 in some patients.

This CDR3 has 13 residues. V was cut by 6 bases and J by 5 bases, with 14 bases left in between. The V gene's germline CDR1 is SGHRS and CDR2 YFSETQ. Preparation of the TCRbeta library used unique molecular identifiers. TCRdb redid the calling of the PCR reads with MiXCR, one entry per CDR3 protein. The profile shows hundreds of thousands of distinct CDR3 sequences, roughly 13% of them singletons. Worth noting for this clonotype: No antigen is known for it. With a much larger clone just one base away, this may be a read error.

Material: PBMCs, mostly from graft donor cells, obtained 360 days after TCRalphabeta/CD19-depleted stem cell transplant. This clonotype was obtained from a male patient between 10 and 17 years old who had a stem cell transplant for acute myeloid leukemia, so the T cells may come from the graft donor. The chain carries TRBV5-1 and TRBJ2-5; D is undetermined. In DNA form, the CDR3 reads TGCGCCAGCAAAATTTCCAGTCATGAGACCCAGTACTTC. Translating it yields CASKISSHETQYF.